A single sample gave rise to the 32 T cell receptor beta chains below, sequenced in a study of blood T cell repertoires in COVID-19. Sequencing used immunoSEQ multiplex PCR; TCRdb keeps in-frame clones, though not all of them. The sample has more than 20,000 clones, about four fifths seen once. The material sequenced was peripheral blood. The receptors here all came from a man at least 80 years old with active or convalescent COVID-19.

This rearrangement joins TRBV20-1 to TRBJ2-2; the match to TRBD2 covers 7 bases. The J segment lost 0 bases and the V segment lost 3 bases, leaving 13 bases of the junction unmatched. Germline CDR1 and CDR2: DFQATT and SNEGSKA (reference sequence). The CDR3 contains 18 residues. CDR3 DNA: TGCAGTGCTAGTGCTAGCGGCGACCCGTTCGCGAACACCGGGGAGCTGTTTTTT. As protein: CSASASGDPFANTGELFF.

The count of this clone is one. V and J are TRBV3-1 (or the pseudogene TRBV3-2) and TRBJ1-2; tentative D call: TRBD1 (6 bases). V shed 5 bases and J shed 8 bases, with 15 bases lying between them. The germline V gene encodes CDR1 LGHDT and CDR2 YNNKEL (reference sequence). CDR3 length: 13 residues. CDR3 coding DNA: TGTGCCAGCAGCGCACAGGGAGTGAGGGGCTACACCTTC. Translated, it gives CASSAQGVRGYTF.

The genes are TRBV29-1 and TRBJ1-2; D is unresolved. Trimming cost V 6 bases and J 5 bases, with 7 bases left between them. The CDR3 is 10 amino acids. Germline-derived CDR1 and CDR2 are SQVTM and ANQGSEA. This chain's CDR3 is CSVEGYGYTF. The DNA of the CDR3 is TGCAGCGTCGAGGGTTATGGCTACACCTTC.

The V and J genes are TRBV5-4 and TRBJ1-2; D gene ambiguous. Between the trimmed V and J ends, which lost 0 bases and 3 bases, there was a span of 6 bases. Germline V gene lookup returns CDR1 SGHNT and CDR2 YYREEE (reference sequence). This CDR3 comprises 13 residues. Here the CDR3 reads CASSLGADYGYTF. The CDR3, as DNA: TGTGCCAGCAGCTTGGGGGCAGACTATGGCTACACCTTC.

This clone was found a few times. The V and J genes are TRBV5-5 and TRBJ1-1, with D unresolved. The CDR3 has 12 residues. The V end was cut by 3 bases, the J end by 6 bases, with 9 bases between. Germline V CDR1 and CDR2: SGHKS, YYEKEE (reference sequence). CDR3 coding DNA: TGTGCCAGCAGCTCAACAGCCTCTGAAGCTTTCTTT. Its translation is CASSSTASEAFF.

The gene calls are TRBV7-8 and TRBJ2-7; perhaps TRBD2 as D (6 bases). The V gene lost 2 bases and the J gene lost 12 bases, with 20 bases spanning the gap. Germline V gene sequence: CDR1 SGHVS, CDR2 FQNEAQ. CDR3 length: 14 amino acids. The CDR3 nucleotides are TGTGCCAGCAGCTTATCCACTGGACCCGCGGGGCGGTACTTC. Its translation is CASSLSTGPAGRYF.

The chain has TRBV19 and TRBJ1-2, with D perhaps TRBD1 (5 bases). The CDR3 totals 13 residues. The germline V and J ends were trimmed by 1 base and 4 bases, with 7 bases remaining between them. Germline loops: CDR1 LNHDA, CDR2 SQIVND (reference sequence). CDR3 sequence: CASSIGGAYGYTF. Here the CDR3 DNA reads TGTGCCAGTAGTATAGGCGGGGCCTATGGCTACACCTTC.

The gene calls are TRBV7-8 and TRBJ2-5, with D possibly being TRBD2 (5 bases). The V and J ends lost 1 base and 10 bases respectively, with 13 bases between them. Germline values: CDR1 SGHVS, CDR2 FQNEAQ. The CDR3 covers 13 residues. CDR3 DNA sequence: TGTGCCAGCAGCTTAGAGGCGGATCGGGACCAGTACTTC. It codes for CASSLEADRDQYF. Full variable domain (outside the CDR3, taken from reference TRBV7-8 and TRBJ2-5): GAGVSQSPRYKVAKRGQDVALRCDPISGHVSLFWYQQALGQGPEFLTYFQNEAQLDKSGLPSDRFFAERPEGSVSTLKIQRTQQEDSAVYLCASSLEADRDQYFGPGTRLLVL.

The J gene is TRBJ1-2, the V gene TRBV7-6, with D maybe TRBD1 (5 bases). The length of the CDR3 is 14 residues. Germline CDR1 is SGHVS and CDR2 is FNYEAQ. Trimming took off 7 bases at V and 0 bases at J, with 12 bases between the two ends. CDR3 sequence: CASTPTVANYGYTF. The CDR3, as DNA: TGTGCCAGCACCCCGACAGTCGCTAACTATGGCTACACCTTC. Using reference TRBV7-6 and TRBJ1-2 for the parts outside the CDR3, the full variable domain is GAGVSQSPRYKVTKRGQDVALRCDPISGHVSLYWYRQALGQGPEFLTYFNYEAQQDKSGLPNDRFSAERPEGSISTLTIQRTEQRDSAMYRCASTPTVANYGYTFGSGTRLTVV.

V usage is TRBV28 and J usage is TRBJ1-5; TRBD1 is a possible D gene (6 bases). This CDR3 comprises 17 residues. Looked up from germline, CDR1 is MDHEN and CDR2 is SYDVKM. V lost 3 bases, J lost 0 bases, and 15 bases lay in between. The CDR3 loop reads CASSFQGPKTSNQPQHF. The CDR3 region has the DNA TGTGCCAGCAGTTTCCAGGGGCCGAAAACTAGCAATCAGCCCCAGCATTTT.

The chain carries TRBV19 and TRBJ1-1; D perhaps matches TRBD1 (6 bases). This CDR3 has 13 amino acids. Germline assignment: CDR1 LNHDA and CDR2 SQIVND (reference sequence). The V end was cut by 3 bases, the J end by 3 bases, with 8 bases between. CDR3: CASSMKGDTEAFF. In nucleotides, the CDR3 is TGTGCCAGTAGTATGAAGGGGGACACTGAAGCTTTCTTT.

The rearrangement uses TRBV28 and TRBJ1-5, with D uncertain. This CDR3 contains 14 residues. Germline V CDR1 and CDR2: MDHEN, SYDVKM. V lost 6 bases to trimming and J lost 2 bases, with 11 bases between them. CDR3 nucleotide sequence: TGTGCCAGCAGGAGGGTACCCGGCAATCAGCCCCAGCATTTT. Its protein product is CASRRVPGNQPQHF.

The chain has TRBV6-1 and TRBJ1-3; D is undetermined. Germline CDR1 and CDR2: MNHNS and SASEGT. This CDR3 has 17 residues. V lost 2 bases and J 0 bases, leaving 14 bases between the germline ends. Here the CDR3 reads CASSERRGKGSGNTIYF. The CDR3 nucleotides read TGTGCCAGCAGTGAAAGGCGGGGTAAAGGCTCTGGAAACACCATATATTTT.

This clone was detected only a few times. The chain links TRBV9 to TRBJ2-5, with D possibly matching TRBD1 (5 bases). The CDR3 runs 13 residues. The germline V and J ends were trimmed by 6 bases and 5 bases, with 14 bases remaining between them. Germline lookup yields CDR1 SGDLS and CDR2 YYNGEE. The CDR3 region has the DNA TGTGCCAGCAAGGGGCCATCCTCTGAGACCCAGTACTTC. Translating gives CASKGPSSETQYF.

The V call is TRBV18, the J call TRBJ1-4; perhaps TRBD1 as D (5 bases). The V gene lost 5 bases and the J gene lost 4 bases, with 11 bases spanning the gap. In germline, CDR1 is KGHSH, CDR2 LQKENI. CDR3 length equals 14 residues. The CDR3 here is CASSTYGGNEKLFF. The CDR3 nucleotides read TGTGCCAGCTCAACTTACGGGGGTAATGAAAAACTGTTTTTT.

CDR3 DNA: TGTGCCAGCAGCTTAGGGGCGGGGCAGATCGGCTACGAGCAGTACTTC. Translating it yields CASSLGAGQIGYEQYF. The chain is built from TRBV7-2 and TRBJ2-7; D is possibly TRBD2 (6 bases). The germline CDR1 and CDR2 sequences are SGHTA and FQGNSA. This CDR3 has 16 residues. The ends were cut back, 1 base at V and 3 bases at J, with 16 bases in the middle.

Written as DNA, the CDR3 is TGCGCCAGCAGCCAAGGGACTAGCGGGGGGCCGAGTTTCAATGAGCAGTTCTTC. Translated: CASSQGTSGGPSFNEQFF. The chain is built from TRBV4-1 and TRBJ2-1; 14 nucleotides align to TRBD2. Looked up from germline, CDR1 is MGHRA and CDR2 is YSYEKL. Trimming removed 1 base from V and 6 bases from J; junction bases left unmatched: 8. The CDR3 covers 18 residues.

The chain is built from TRBV6-5 and TRBJ1-4, with D unresolved. Germline V lookup: CDR1 MNHEY, CDR2 SVGAGI. V was clipped by 2 bases and J by 0 bases, with 4 bases between them. The CDR3 covers 14 residues. Here the CDR3 DNA reads TGTGCCAGCAGTTACGGGCCAACTAATGAAAAACTGTTTTTT. Residues: CASSYGPTNEKLFF.

This chain connects TRBV19 to TRBJ1-1, with D uncertain. V shed 3 bases and J shed 5 bases, with 10 bases lying between them. This CDR3 has 13 residues. Germline V gene data show CDR1 as LNHDA and CDR2 as SQIVND (reference sequence). The CDR3 protein is CASSIAEETEAFF. CDR3 coding DNA: TGTGCCAGTAGTATTGCTGAGGAGACTGAAGCTTTCTTT.

The rearrangement uses TRBV3-1 (or the pseudogene TRBV3-2) and TRBJ2-1; D might be TRBD2 (5 bases). Germline loops: CDR1 LGHDT, CDR2 YNNKEL (reference sequence). Deletions cut 0 bases from V and 2 bases from J, with 11 bases between. CDR3 size: 16 residues. CDR3 in amino acids: CASSQDSSGTYNEQFF. The CDR3 region has the DNA TGTGCCAGCAGCCAAGATTCAAGCGGAACCTACAATGAGCAGTTCTTC.

This clone was detected a few times. The gene calls are TRBV9 and TRBJ2-5, with no clear D. Germline CDR1 reads SGDLS; CDR2 reads YYNGEE. Trimming pared 0 bases from V and 5 bases from J, leaving 11 bases between. The CDR3 covers 14 residues. The CDR3 spells CASSVEHSSETQYF. The DNA for the CDR3 is TGTGCCAGCAGCGTAGAGCACAGTTCGGAGACCCAGTACTTC.

The chain links TRBV21-1 to TRBJ2-7; TRBD2, the table's D call, lacks a check against the DNA. TRBV21-1 is noted as a pseudogene. The CDR3 loop spans 14 amino acids. This chain's CDR3 is CASSKITKPCEQYF. The CDR3 nucleotides read TGTGCCAGCAGCAAAATAACTAAGCCCTGCGAGCAGTACTTC.

This chain's CDR3 is CAISWTGANSPLHF. The CDR3 nucleotides read TGTGCCATCAGTTGGACAGGGGCAAATTCACCCCTCCACTTT. The chain combines TRBV10-3 with TRBJ1-6; TRBD1 aligns across 9 bases. Germline V gene sequence: CDR1 ENHRY, CDR2 SYGVKD. CDR3 length: 14 amino acids. J was trimmed by 7 bases and V by 5 bases; bases with no gene match: 3.

J is TRBJ2-5 and V is TRBV10-3, with 10 bases matching TRBD1. CDR1 is ENHRY and CDR2 is SYGVKD in the germline V gene. The CDR3 has 17 residues. The V gene end was trimmed by 4 bases and the J gene end by 5 bases; junction bases not matched to a gene: 13. CDR3 nucleotide sequence: TGTGCCATCAGTGGGGCCTCCGGGACAGGGGTAGGGGAGACCCAGTACTTC. Translation gives CAISGASGTGVGETQYF.

The CDR3 region is CASSFGGAPYNEQFF. The DNA of the CDR3 is TGTGCCAGCAGCTTTGGCGGGGCCCCCTACAATGAGCAGTTCTTC. V gene TRBV5-4 combines with J gene TRBJ2-1, with D maybe TRBD2 (6 bases). Germline V gene data show CDR1 as SGHNT and CDR2 as YYREEE (reference sequence). Trimming left V 2 bases short and J 2 bases short, with 11 bases between. The CDR3 loop spans 15 amino acids.

The J gene is TRBJ1-1, the V gene TRBV2, with D possibly being TRBD1 (6 bases). V dropped 8 bases and J dropped 10 bases, with 14 bases sitting between them. Germline V CDR1 and CDR2: SNHLY, FYNNEI. This CDR3 spans 11 amino acids. Here the CDR3 reads CASQYRAGAFF. The CDR3 DNA reads TGTGCCAGCCAATACAGGGCAGGAGCTTTCTTT. Full variable domain (rest looked up from reference TRBV2 and TRBJ1-1): EPEVTQTPSHQVTQMGQEVILRCVPISNHLYFYWYRQILGQKVEFLVSFYNNEISEKSEIFDDQFSVERPDGSNFTLKIRSTKLEDSAMYFCASQYRAGAFFGQGTRLTVV.

The genes are TRBV7-2 and TRBJ1-1; D ambiguous. V dropped 5 bases and J dropped 14 bases, with 18 bases sitting between them. The CDR3 is made up of 12 amino acids. Germline V gene data show CDR1 as SGHTA and CDR2 as FQGNSA. The CDR3 DNA reads as TGTGCCAGCAGCAACCAACCGGGTCGAGAGTTCTTT. This sequence encodes CASSNQPGREFF.

This CDR3 is CASLTPGGQEAFF. In DNA form, the CDR3 reads TGTGCCAGCCTGACTCCGGGGGGGCAAGAAGCTTTCTTT. The chain is built from TRBV6-6 and TRBJ1-1, with D possibly TRBD1 on 6 matching bases. This CDR3 is built from 13 residues. Trimming shortened V by 8 bases and J by 8 bases, and 18 bases separated the two germline ends. Germline CDR1 is MNHNY and CDR2 is SVGAGI (reference sequence).

J is TRBJ2-3 and V is TRBV2, with TRBD1 as a possible D gene (7 bases). With 7 bases removed from V and 5 bases from J, the gap between germline ends came to 16 bases. From germline, CDR1 is SNHLY and CDR2 FYNNEI. This CDR3 region has 14 residues. In DNA, the CDR3 is TGTGCCAGCAAGAGGTCAGGGGGGAGAGATACGCAGTATTTT. Translating it yields CASKRSGGRDTQYF.

This clone showed up just a few times. The J gene is TRBJ1-1, the V gene TRBV4-3; weak D call: TRBD1 (5 bases). Per the germline V gene, CDR1 is LGHNA and CDR2 is YSLEER. CDR3 size: 16 residues. V gave up 3 bases and J gave up 1 base, with 15 bases separating them. This chain's CDR3 is CASSHSWRGTNTEAFF. The DNA for the CDR3 is TGCGCCAGCAGCCACTCATGGCGGGGGACGAACACTGAAGCTTTCTTT.

This clone was seen only a few times. The rearrangement links TRBV28 to TRBJ2-3, with 10 bases lining up with TRBD1. The CDR3 covers 14 residues. The ends lost 6 bases at V and 6 bases at J; junction bases unmatched: 6. Germline values: CDR1 MDHEN, CDR2 SYDVKM. CDR3 coding DNA: TGTGCCAGCAGCAGACAGGGGGCTAGGGATACGCAGTATTTT. Its protein is CASSRQGARDTQYF.

This rearrangement joins TRBV11-3 to TRBJ2-7; D is possibly TRBD1 (6 bases). The CDR3 runs 16 residues. The V end was cut by 5 bases, the J end by 5 bases, with 22 bases between. CDR1 and CDR2 (germline): SGHNT, YENEEA. CDR3 residues: CASSKGVRQFGDEQYF. CDR3 in DNA: TGTGCCAGCAGCAAGGGGGTCCGGCAGTTTGGCGACGAGCAGTACTTC. Combining the CDR3 with reference TRBV11-3 and TRBJ2-7 gives the whole variable domain EAGVVQSPRYKIIEKKQPVAFWCNPISGHNTLYWYLQNLGQGPELLIRYENEEAVDDSQLPKDRFSAERLKGVDSTLKIQPAELGDSAVYLCASSKGVRQFGDEQYFGPGTRLTVT.